This TCR beta chain was identified during a study of T cell responses to AZD1222 COVID-19 vaccine. In the study overall: It was second doses at about 4 or about 12 weeks that were pooled. General study points: Spike was spanned by vaccine-associated CD4 TCRs, which were dominant at 160-218 and 743-854. Spike-specific TCR repertoires showed rising breadth and depth after two AZD1222 doses.

Worth noting for this clone: What it recognizes is unknown.

Germline assignment: CDR1 LGHNT and CDR2 FRNRAP. V was clipped by 1 base and J by 0 bases, with 18 bases between them. CDR3 length equals 18 residues. The assay was immunoSEQ multiplex PCR, and TCRdb's table has in-frame clones only and misses some. The repertoire holds 85,000 to 130,000 clones, 93% seen once, with around 5% in the top ten. This specimen was peripheral blood, taken on day 0 of AZD1222 vaccination. The origin of this receptor is an adult in good health. V and J are TRBV12-5 and TRBJ1-1; D is unclear. This CDR3 reads CASGLGSLQRKMNTEAFF. The DNA for the CDR3 is TGTGCTAGTGGTTTGGGATCACTACAGCGAAAGATGAACACTGAAGCTTTCTTT.